Below, 6 T cell receptor beta chains from the same sample are listed, as sequenced in a study of cytomegalovirus exposure and HLA in healthy donors. PCR used 60 Vbeta primers and 13 Jbeta primers. The table came from immunoSEQ multiplex PCR; TCRdb's copy has only in-frame clones and leaves some out. The sample has 210,000 or so clones; 87% are singletons. The source material was PBMCs. These receptors all come from a man between 25 and 39 years old in good health and CMV-seronegative.

V is TRBV20-1 and J is TRBJ1-2, with 9 nucleotides matching TRBD1. The junction had 2 bases not matched to a gene; V was cut back by 5 bases and J by 10 bases. The CDR3 length is 10 residues. Germline-derived CDR1 and CDR2 are DFQATT and SNEGSKA (reference sequence). This chain's CDR3 is CSAHRGLYTF. The DNA for the CDR3 is TGCAGTGCTCACAGGGGGCTCTACACCTTC.

The chain has TRBV18 and TRBJ1-1; possibly TRBD1 for D (5 bases). From germline, CDR1 is KGHSH and CDR2 LQKENI. The V end lost 4 bases, the J end lost 2 bases, and 8 bases lay between the germline ends. This CDR3 has 13 residues. CDR3 coding DNA: TGTGCCAGCTCACTTGACAGAAACACTGAAGCTTTCTTT. Translated: CASSLDRNTEAFF.

This chain links TRBV6-1 with TRBJ1-5; TRBD1 matches at 7 bases. The CDR3 loop spans 15 amino acids. CDR1 is MNHNS and CDR2 is SASEGT in the germline V gene. V shed 6 bases and J 6 bases; nucleotides not matched to a gene: 11. The CDR3 DNA reads TGTGCCAGCAGCCATGACAGGGAAATGGGTCAGCCCCAGCATTTT. Translation: CASSHDREMGQPQHF.

The rearrangement joins TRBV28 to TRBJ2-7, with a weak D call TRBD2 (5 bases). The length of the CDR3 is 15 residues. Germline values: CDR1 MDHEN, CDR2 SYDVKM. Trimming took off 5 bases at V and 2 bases at J, with 16 bases between the two ends. CDR3 nucleotide sequence: TGTGCCAGCAGTGACTACTCCATACGAACCTACGAGCAGTACTTC. Amino acid sequence: CASSDYSIRTYEQYF.

This sequence joins TRBV9 and TRBJ1-1; the match to TRBD1 covers 10 bases. The length of the CDR3 is 16 residues. Germline V gene lookup returns CDR1 SGDLS and CDR2 YYNGEE. V shed 0 bases, J shed 1 base, and the junction held 3 bases outside the gene matches. DNA of the CDR3: TGTGCCAGCAGCGTAGCGGGACAGGGGTCGAACACTGAAGCTTTCTTT. Translation gives CASSVAGQGSNTEAFF.

This clone was seen more than once but under ten times. V and J are TRBV15 and TRBJ1-4, with a possible D match to TRBD1 (5 bases). The V end lost 1 base, the J end lost 5 bases, and 11 bases lay between the germline ends. CDR3 length: 15 amino acids. CDR1 and CDR2 from the germline V gene are LNHNV and YYDKDF (reference sequence). As DNA, the CDR3 is TGTGCCACCAGCAGAGGGGGCGTTATAAATGAAAAACTGTTTTTT. Protein: CATSRGGVINEKLFF.